The rows below give T cell receptor beta chains drawn from one sample of a study of Graves' ophthalmopathy and Graves' hyperthyroidism. TCRdb reanalysed the multiplex PCR reads using MiXCR and keeps one entry per CDR3 protein. The sample records 340,000 or so distinct CDR3 sequences, roughly 17% being singletons. The sequenced material came from peripheral blood. These receptors all come from an adult man with Graves' ophthalmopathy. Both conserved end residues are part of each CDR3. Each record gives: clone size, J gene, V gene, D gene, CDR3 DNA, CDR3 protein. A D gene is named only where the DNA matches it firmly. Clone size is stated in some rows and not others, as once, few, many or a class when expanded.

many | TRBJ1-2 | TRBV6-1 | NA | TGTGCCAGCAGTGACGGCGGGTATGGCTACACCTTC | CASSDGGYGYTF
few | TRBJ2-7 | TRBV18 | TRBD1 | TGTGCCAGCTCACTCCGACAGGGCCGGGGTTACGAGCAGTACTTC | CASSLRQGRGYEQYF
many | TRBJ1-6 | TRBV20-1 | NA | TGCAGTGCTAGAGTTGACGGACGTGCTAATTCACCCCTCCACTTT | CSARVDGRANSPLHF
many | TRBJ1-1 | TRBV2 | NA | TGCGCCAGCAGTGAGTTTCGGGAGAACACTGAAGCTTTCTTT | CASSEFRENTEAFF
NA | TRBJ2-5 | TRBV12-3/TRBV12-4 | TRBD2 | TGTGCCAGCAAACTAGCGGGGGGGCTGGAGACCCAGTACTTC | CASKLAGGLETQYF
NA | TRBJ1-5 | TRBV6-5 | NA | TGTGCCAGCAGTTCCCCTGGTCGACCCCAGCATTTT | CASSSPGRPQHF
many | TRBJ1-6 | TRBV19 | NA | TGTGCCAGTAACTCCGGGACAAATAATTCACCCCTCCACTTT | CASNSGTNNSPLHF
many | TRBJ1-5 | TRBV5-1 | NA | TGCGCCAGCAGCCCGGACGGAAGGAATCAGCCCCAGCATTTT | CASSPDGRNQPQHF
many | TRBJ2-2 | TRBV7-8 | NA | TGTGCCAGCAGCTTGGCTAGCGGTAGGGGGACCGGGGAGCTGTTTTTT | CASSLASGRGTGELFF
NA | TRBJ2-7 | TRBV18 | TRBD1 | TGTGCCAGCTCAAGGACAGGGGGGTTCGACGAGCAGTACTTC | CASSRTGGFDEQYF
few | TRBJ2-7 | TRBV6-1 | TRBD2 | TGTGCCAGCAGTGTAAGGACTAGCGATCCCCCGGAGCAGTACTTC | CASSVRTSDPPEQYF
many | TRBJ2-7 | TRBV6-1 | NA | TGTGCCAGCAGTGAAACCGGGCAGTGGGAGCAGTACTTC | CASSETGQWEQYF
many | TRBJ2-3 | TRBV28 | NA | TGTGCCAGCAGTCTTCAGCGTCCTAGCACAGATACGCAGTATTTT | CASSLQRPSTDTQYF
few | TRBJ2-2 | TRBV11-2 | TRBD1 | TGTGCCAGCAGCTTAGTTCTCCAGGGACAGGGGGCTTGGACCGGGGAGCTGTTTTTT | CASSLVLQGQGAWTGELFF
few | TRBJ2-2 | TRBV20-1 | TRBD2 | TGCAGTGCTAGAGATTCCGGGCGGGGGGGCGCCGGGGAGCTGTTTTTT | CSARDSGRGGAGELFF
many | TRBJ1-6 | TRBV28 | NA | TGTGCCAGCATCTCCCCGGCGCAGGTGGGCTCACCCCTCCACTTT | CASISPAQVGSPLHF
many | TRBJ1-2 | TRBV4-1 | NA | TGCGCCACCCTGGGGGGTTATGGCTACACCTTC | CATLGGYGYTF
many | TRBJ2-4 | TRBV28 | TRBD1 | TGTGCCAGCAGTTCGCGGACAGGGAAAAACATTCAGTACTTC | CASSSRTGKNIQYF
many | TRBJ2-7 | TRBV11-2 | NA | TGTGCCAGCAGCTTAAATAGGGACTCCCCCTACGAGCAGTACTTC | CASSLNRDSPYEQYF
many | TRBJ1-1 | TRBV12-3/TRBV12-4 | NA | TGTGCCAGCACTCCTTGGATGAACGCTGAAGCTTTCTTT | CASTPWMNAEAFF
many | TRBJ2-7 | TRBV4-1 | NA | TGCGCCAGCAGCCAAGACGAAGTTACAGGTTCCTACGAGCAGTACTTC | CASSQDEVTGSYEQYF
many | TRBJ2-2 | TRBV9 | TRBD2 | TGTGCCAGCAGCGCCCGGGACTACCTCGGGGAGCTGTTTTTT | CASSARDYLGELFF
many | TRBJ1-3 | TRBV11-2 | NA | TGTGCCAGCAGCGCGGACGGATTCATCTCTGGAAACACCATATATTTT | CASSADGFISGNTIYF
many | TRBJ2-5 | TRBV6-2/TRBV6-3 | NA | TGTGCCAGCAGTTACGAAGGGTTTGGGGCAGAGACCCAGTACTTC | CASSYEGFGAETQYF
many | TRBJ2-5 | TRBV6-2/TRBV6-3 | TRBD2 | TGTGCCAGCAGTTATACAGGACTAGCGGGGCGGGAGACCCAGTACTTC | CASSYTGLAGRETQYF
NA | TRBJ2-2 | TRBV6-1 | NA | TGTGCCATGACGGACGGGAACACCGGGGAGCTGTTTTTT | CAMTDGNTGELFF
many | TRBJ2-7 | TRBV3-1 | NA | TGTGCCAGCAGCCAAGGTCCGGCAGCTTACTACGAGCAGTACTTC | CASSQGPAAYYEQYF
many | TRBJ1-1 | TRBV20-1 | NA | TGCAGTGCTAGATTTAAAGGAGTGAGGGTAGCTTTCTTT | CSARFKGVRVAFF
NA | TRBJ2-2 | TRBV6-1 | NA | TGTGCCAGCAGTGAATTGACATCCTCCACCGGGGAGCTGTTTTTT | CASSELTSSTGELFF
NA | TRBJ1-1 | TRBV11-3 | NA | TGTGCCAGCAGCTTAAGCAGGGGCGCTGAAGCTTTCTTT | CASSLSRGAEAFF
NA | TRBJ2-2 | TRBV19 | TRBD1 | TGTGCCAGTAGCAAGCTTAAGACAGGGGGGGCCGGGGAGCTGTTTTTT | CASSKLKTGGAGELFF
many | TRBJ1-1 | TRBV5-5 | NA | TGTGCCAGCAGCAACAAAGGCGGGGGATTCACTGAAGCTTTCTTT | CASSNKGGGFTEAFF
many | TRBJ1-5 | TRBV6-1 | NA | TGTGCCAGCAGTGAAGAGGCATTGCGCAATCAGCCCCAGCATTTT | CASSEEALRNQPQHF
NA | TRBJ2-7 | TRBV5-1 | NA | TGCGCCAGCAGCTTGCTGGGACCGACGTCGGAGTACTTC | CASSLLGPTSEYF
many | TRBJ2-7 | TRBV2 | NA | TGTGCCAGCAAGCCAGCGAGGTACGAGCAGTACTTC | CASKPARYEQYF
many | TRBJ1-2 | TRBV12-3/TRBV12-4 | TRBD1 | TGTGCCAGCAGCCCAAGAGGGGGTTATGAGACAGGGGAAGAGGGCTACACCTTC | CASSPRGGYETGEEGYTF
many | TRBJ2-5 | TRBV5-1 | NA | TGCGCCAGCAGCTTGGACAATCCGTACCAAGAGACCCAGTACTTC | CASSLDNPYQETQYF
many | TRBJ2-7 | TRBV11-1 | TRBD2 | TGTGCCAGCAGCTCAGAGGGACTAGCATTCTACGAGCAGTACTTC | CASSSEGLAFYEQYF
many | TRBJ2-5 | TRBV2 | NA | TGTGCCAGCAGTGAAGGGCCACACCAGTACTTC | CASSEGPHQYF
NA | TRBJ1-1 | TRBV20-1 | TRBD1 | TGCAGTGCTAGAGACCCCAGGGGGCGCATGAACACTGAAGCTTTCTTT | CSARDPRGRMNTEAFF
many | TRBJ1-5 | TRBV30 | NA | TGTGCCGCGGGTGAGGGTAGCAATCAGCCCCAGCATTTT | CAAGEGSNQPQHF
few | TRBJ1-1 | TRBV11-2 | NA | TGTGCCAGCAGCCCAACTATTTGGGGGCGACGAAGGAACACCGAAGCTTTCTTT | CASSPTIWGRRRNTEAFF
NA | TRBJ2-5 | TRBV5-1 | TRBD1 | TGCTCCAGCAGCCTCCGACAGGGCAGCCCAGAGACCCAGTACTTC | CSSSLRQGSPETQYF
many | TRBJ2-5 | TRBV27 | NA | TGTGCCAGCAGTTTATACGGGGGAGAAGAGACCCAGTACTTC | CASSLYGGEETQYF
NA | TRBJ1-2 | TRBV3-1 | NA | TGTGCCAGCAGCCAAGGGGACGCAAACTATGGCTACACCTTC | CASSQGDANYGYTF
many | TRBJ2-7 | TRBV20-1 | TRBD2 | TGCAGTGCTAGAGATCCCCAGCGGGGGGCCTACGAGCAGTACTTC | CSARDPQRGAYEQYF
many | TRBJ1-1 | TRBV6-5 | TRBD1 | TGTGCCAGCAGTTCCACAGGGGATGAAGCTTTCTTT | CASSSTGDEAFF
many | TRBJ1-1 | TRBV7-2 | TRBD1 | TGTGCCGGAAGGACAGGACCCTTGAACACTGAAGCTTTCTTT | CAGRTGPLNTEAFF
many | TRBJ1-1 | TRBV7-9 | NA | TGTGCCAGCAGCCCTACAAAGACACAAGGCCGTGAAGCTTTCTTT | CASSPTKTQGREAFF
many | TRBJ1-6 | TRBV20-1 | NA | TGCAGTGCTAGAGATCGGCAGGGTAATTCACCCCTCCACTTT | CSARDRQGNSPLHF
few | TRBJ2-7 | TRBV20-1 | TRBD1 | TGCAGTGCTAGGGGGGGGACAGGGGCTTCAGGGCAGTACTTC | CSARGGTGASGQYF
many | TRBJ2-7 | TRBV7-9 | TRBD2 | TGTGCCAGCAGAGGGACTAGCGGGAGGCGCGAGCAGTACTTC | CASRGTSGRREQYF